Each of the 25 T cell receptor beta chains below was sequenced from the same sample in a study of CD8+CD57+ T cells in acquired aplastic anemia. Genomic DNA constituted the template upon which TCR beta VDJ and CDR3 profiling was performed. TCRdb redid the calling of the reads with MiXCR, one entry per CDR3 protein. Of 150,000 to 200,000 distinct CDR3 sequences in the sample, under 70% were seen once. What was sequenced was sorted CD4+, CD8+, or CD8+CD57+ T cells (not recorded which) from PBMCs. These receptors were taken from a human donor with severe aplastic anemia or a healthy control (not recorded which).

The chain recombines TRBV2 with TRBJ2-7, with 8 positions matching TRBD1. V lost 6 bases, J lost 3 bases, and 10 bases stayed unmatched. Per germline, CDR1 SNHLY and CDR2 FYNNEI. CDR3 size: 15 residues. This chain's CDR3 is CASRDTGGRFYEQYF. The DNA of the CDR3 is TGTGCCAGCAGAGATACAGGGGGGCGATTCTACGAGCAGTACTTC.

A few counts support this clonotype. The genes are TRBV2 and TRBJ1-6, with D possibly being TRBD1 (5 bases). The germline gives CDR1 SNHLY, CDR2 FYNNEI. The CDR3 runs 12 residues. Trimming cost V 3 bases and J 14 bases, with 11 bases left between them. CDR3 nucleotides: TGTGCCAGCAGTGAGATCGGGGCGGCCCTCCACTTT. This gives the protein CASSEIGAALHF.

In this sample, this clonotype turned up a few times. The V gene is TRBV10-3, the J gene TRBJ2-3, with 7 bases lining up with TRBD2. The junction had 8 bases not matched to a gene; V was cut back by 10 bases and J by 4 bases. The CDR3 runs to 13 residues. Germline CDR1 ENHRY, CDR2 SYGVKD. The CDR3 region has the DNA TGTGCCACCCTCGAGGGGAGGGCAGATACGCAGTATTTT. It translates to CATLEGRADTQYF.

This clonotype was seen more than once but under ten times. The CDR3, as DNA: TGTGCCATCAGTGGGGAGGGGGCAGATACGCAGTATTTT. Protein: CAISGEGADTQYF. The J gene is TRBJ2-3, the V gene TRBV10-3, with D perhaps TRBD2 (7 bases). V was pared by 4 bases and J by 4 bases, with 9 bases between. CDR1 ENHRY and CDR2 SYGVKD come from the germline V gene. This CDR3 region has 13 residues.

V gene TRBV20-1 combines with J gene TRBJ1-2; TRBD1 is a possible D gene (5 bases). V was cut by 8 bases and J by 2 bases, with 12 bases left in between. CDR1 is DFQATT, CDR2 SNEGSKA, per germline (reference sequence). The CDR3 has 12 residues. The CDR3 here is CSTGQGNYGYTF. The CDR3 DNA is TGCAGTACCGGACAAGGGAACTATGGCTACACCTTC.

The genes are TRBV29-1 and TRBJ1-1, with D uncertain. The germline V gene encodes CDR1 SQVTM and CDR2 ANQGSEA. CDR3 length: 10 residues. V lost 4 bases to trimming and J lost 7 bases, with 7 bases between them. The CDR3 coding sequence is TGCAGCGTTGGTGGTTTTGAAGCTTTCTTT. This codes for CSVGGFEAFF.

This chain connects TRBV2 to TRBJ1-4; D possibly corresponds to TRBD1 (6 bases). Germline CDR1 reads SNHLY; CDR2 reads FYNNEI. This CDR3 is built from 15 residues. Trimming removed 2 bases at V and 5 bases at J, with 12 bases between. The CDR3 bases are TGTGCCAGCAGTGAATATCTGAGGGGGAATGAAAAACTGTTTTTT. Its translation: CASSEYLRGNEKLFF.

This rearrangement joins TRBV15 to TRBJ1-2; the match to TRBD1 covers 10 bases. The J segment lost 1 base and the V segment lost 5 bases, leaving 10 bases of the junction unmatched. CDR1 LNHNV and CDR2 YYDKDF come from the germline V gene (reference sequence). The CDR3 spans 17 residues. The CDR3 protein is CATSRRQGARINYGYTF. For the CDR3, the DNA is TGTGCCACCAGCCGGAGACAGGGGGCGAGGATTAACTATGGCTACACCTTC.

This clonotype appeared a few times. The chain carries TRBV25-1 and TRBJ2-7; 11 nucleotides align to TRBD1. The V segment lost 4 bases and the J segment 2 bases; nucleotides outside the gene matches: 7. Per germline, CDR1 MGHDK and CDR2 SYGVNS. The CDR3 extends over 16 amino acids. In DNA, the CDR3 is TGTGCCAGCAGTGTATCCCTGGGACAGGGGGCCTACGAGCAGTACTTC. This encodes CASSVSLGQGAYEQYF.

Here the CDR3 DNA reads TGTGCCAGCAGCTTAGGGTTGAGCGGGAGCTCCTACGAGCAGTACTTC. Amino acids: CASSLGLSGSSYEQYF. The V call is TRBV7-8, the J call TRBJ2-7; 8 bases match TRBD2. V trimming: 1 base; J trimming: 0 bases; junction bases outside the gene matches: 5. The length of the CDR3 is 16 residues. Germline assignment: CDR1 SGHVS and CDR2 FQNEAQ.

In regard to this clonotype: This sequence may be a read error, since a much larger clone differs from it by one base. The CDR3 DNA follows: TGTGCCAGCAGCTTTGCTCGGGACAGGGGAGACGAGCGGTACTTC. Amino acids: CASSFARDRGDERYF. The V and J genes are TRBV13 and TRBJ2-7; 10 positions agree with TRBD1. Germline V gene sequence: CDR1 PRHDT, CDR2 FYEKMQ (reference sequence). The CDR3 runs 15 residues.

The sample holds many counts of this clonotype. V gene TRBV19 combines with J gene TRBJ2-3; TRBD1 agrees at 10 bases. The ends lost 4 bases at V and 5 bases at J; junction bases unmatched: 6. Germline loops: CDR1 LNHDA, CDR2 SQIVND (reference sequence). This CDR3 spans 15 amino acids. The CDR3 DNA reads TGTGCCAGTAGTACCGGGACAGGGGTAGTAGATACGCAGTATTTT. Amino acid sequence: CASSTGTGVVDTQYF.

The count of this clonotype is one. A junction boundary mismatches the germline segment, possibly from a read error. The chain joins TRBV7-9 to TRBJ2-5; D is possibly TRBD1 (6 bases). CDR3 length: 13 residues. CDR1 is SEHNR, CDR2 FQNEAQ, per germline (reference sequence). The CDR3 sequence is CTSSPQGRETKYF. In DNA, the CDR3 is TGTACCAGCAGCCCACAGGGACGAGAGACCAAGTACTTC.

With respect to this clonotype: A read error may account for a junction end that differs from germline. The chain joins TRBV7-3 to TRBJ1-1; maybe TRBD1 (5 bases). Germline assignment: CDR1 SGHTA and CDR2 FQGTGA. The CDR3 totals 14 residues. The CDR3 sequence: CASSPGFENTEAFF. For the CDR3, the DNA is TGCGCCAGCAGCCCAGGGTTTGAGAACACTGAAGCTTTCTTT.

The V gene is TRBV5-1, the J gene TRBJ1-1; TRBD1 matches at 7 bases. V gave up 4 bases and J gave up 1 base; unmatched junction bases: 7. Looked up from germline, CDR1 is SGHRS and CDR2 is YFSETQ. This CDR3 is built from 15 residues. CDR3 nucleotide sequence: TGCGCCAGCAGCGCCCAGGGACAGAGGAACACTGAAGCTTTCTTT. It encodes CASSAQGQRNTEAFF.

This chain connects TRBV9 to TRBJ2-5; 9 bases are a match to TRBD2. There are 14 residues in the CDR3. Per the germline V gene, CDR1 is SGDLS and CDR2 is YYNGEE. V shed 4 bases and J 7 bases; nucleotides not matched to a gene: 8. The CDR3 nucleotides read TGTGCCAGCAGCCGTAGCGGGGGACGTGGGACCCAGTACTTC. Translated: CASSRSGGRGTQYF.

The chain couples TRBV15 to TRBJ1-5; D call uncertain. V shed 10 bases and J shed 2 bases, with 15 bases lying between them. Germline CDR1 is LNHNV and CDR2 is YYDKDF (reference sequence). There are 14 residues in the CDR3. CDR3 sequence: CASSLDVGNQPQHF. The CDR3 nucleotides read TGTGCCAGCAGTTTAGACGTAGGCAATCAGCCCCAGCATTTT.

The sample holds a few counts of this clonotype. This chain links TRBV29-1 with TRBJ2-1; 9 bases are a match to TRBD1. Germline V CDR1 and CDR2: SQVTM, ANQGSEA. Trimming removed 8 bases from V and 7 bases from J; junction bases left unmatched: 15. The CDR3 spans 15 residues. For the CDR3, the DNA is TGCAGCCCCCATTTCACAGGGGGCAATCCAAATGAGCAGTTCTTC. It codes for CSPHFTGGNPNEQFF.

The V and J genes are TRBV12-3 or TRBV12-4 and TRBJ2-7; D may be TRBD2 (5 bases). Trimming took off 3 bases at V and 4 bases at J, with 13 bases between the two ends. The CDR3 has 14 residues. In DNA, the CDR3 is TGTGCCAGCAGTTTCAGCGGAACCCCTTACGAGCAGTACTTC. This gives the protein CASSFSGTPYEQYF.

This sequence joins TRBV19 and TRBJ1-1; no reliable D call. CDR3 length: 13 residues. Germline loops: CDR1 LNHDA, CDR2 SQIVND (reference sequence). V was trimmed by 5 bases and J by 7 bases, leaving 14 bases between them. Written as DNA, the CDR3 is TGTGCCAGTAGTTGGCAGTCCGACGATGAAGCTTTCTTT. This translates into CASSWQSDDEAFF.

This clonotype was counted once. This CDR3 is CASSIRAPTDTQYF. Written as DNA, the CDR3 is TGTGCCAGTAGTATAAGAGCCCCCACAGATACGCAGTATTTT. The J gene is TRBJ2-3, the V gene TRBV19; no firm D call. There are 14 residues in the CDR3. The germline V gene has CDR1 LNHDA and CDR2 SQIVND (reference sequence). Trimming pared 2 bases from V and 2 bases from J, leaving 8 bases between.

The J gene is TRBJ1-1, the V gene TRBV12-3 or TRBV12-4; D uncertain. The V end lost 3 bases, the J end lost 4 bases, and 9 bases lay between the germline ends. There are 13 residues in the CDR3. In DNA form, the CDR3 reads TGTGCCAGCAGTTTCGGGGTAAGCACTGAAGCTTTCTTT. This encodes CASSFGVSTEAFF.

This clonotype was counted ten times or more. The chain recombines TRBV14 with TRBJ1-1; perhaps TRBD1 as D (5 bases). V lost 0 bases and J 8 bases, leaving 10 bases between the germline ends. The CDR3 spans 13 residues. The germline V gene has CDR1 SGHDN and CDR2 FVKESK. CDR3 sequence: CASSQDRAGEAFF. CDR3 DNA sequence: TGTGCCAGCAGCCAAGATAGGGCAGGGGAAGCTTTCTTT.

This chain joins TRBV19 and TRBJ1-1; D not resolved. The CDR3 is 17 residues long. Trimming took off 4 bases at V and 4 bases at J, with 22 bases between the two ends. CDR1 is LNHDA and CDR2 is SQIVND in the germline V gene (reference sequence). The CDR3 loop is CASSTGGSNQETTEAFF. CDR3 in DNA: TGTGCCAGTAGTACCGGCGGGAGCAACCAAGAGACCACTGAAGCTTTCTTT.

The chain uses TRBV24-1 and TRBJ2-3; 7 nucleotides agree with TRBD1. The CDR3 extends over 15 amino acids. CDR1 KGHDR and CDR2 SFDVKD come from the germline V gene. V shed 7 bases, J shed 5 bases, and the junction held 11 bases outside the gene matches. CDR3 sequence: CATSPTGAPGDTQYF. CDR3 nucleotide sequence: TGTGCCACCAGCCCTACAGGGGCCCCGGGAGATACGCAGTATTTT.